This T cell receptor (beta chain) is drawn from a study of Ad26.COV2.S vaccination and SARS-CoV-2 variants. J gave up 6 bases and V 1 base, and 0 bases lay outside the gene matches. Germline V gene sequence: CDR1 SGHVS, CDR2 FQNEAQ. The CDR3 has 12 amino acids. The data were produced by immunoSEQ multiplex PCR, yet TCRdb's version contains in-frame clones alone and is incomplete. The repertoire has hundreds of thousands of clones, 75% to 90% of them found once; the top ten carry roughly a tenth. Indicated treatment: around 19 received Ad26.COV2.S at low or high dose, single or two shots; several received placebo; per-sample allocation not given. All samples were drawn on day 63, counting from the first vaccine or placebo injection.

The starting material was peripheral blood, obtained in a trial of Ad26.COV2.S vaccine versus placebo. The chain employs TRBV7-8 and TRBJ2-7; 7 nucleotides match TRBD2. The sequence was collected from a person between 18 and 60 years old who received the Ad26.COV2.S COVID-19 vaccine or a placebo. The CDR3 protein is CASSLGEGEQYF. CDR3 sequence (DNA): TGTGCCAGCAGCTTAGGGGAGGGCGAGCAGTACTTC. Looking up the rest from reference TRBV7-8 and TRBJ2-7 gives the full variable domain: GAGVSQSPRYKVAKRGQDVALRCDPISGHVSLFWYQQALGQGPEFLTYFQNEAQLDKSGLPSDRFFAERPEGSVSTLKIQRTQQEDSAVYLCASSLGEGEQYFGPGTRLTVT.